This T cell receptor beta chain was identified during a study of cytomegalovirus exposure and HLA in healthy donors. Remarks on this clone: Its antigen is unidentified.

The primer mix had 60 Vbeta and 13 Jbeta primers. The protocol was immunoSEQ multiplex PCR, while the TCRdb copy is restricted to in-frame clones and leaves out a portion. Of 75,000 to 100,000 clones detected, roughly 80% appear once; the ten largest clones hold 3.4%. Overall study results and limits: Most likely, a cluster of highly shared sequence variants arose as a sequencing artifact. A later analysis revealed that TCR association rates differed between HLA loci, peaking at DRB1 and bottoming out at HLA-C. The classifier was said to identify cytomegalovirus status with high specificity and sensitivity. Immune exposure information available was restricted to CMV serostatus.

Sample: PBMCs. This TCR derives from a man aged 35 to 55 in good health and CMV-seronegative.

The CDR3 DNA is TGTGCCAGCAGCAACCCGGGACAGTTATTTTCCTACGAGCAGTACTTC. Its translation: CASSNPGQLFSYEQYF. This chain joins TRBV7-6 and TRBJ2-7; 7 bases agree with TRBD1. This CDR3 is built from 16 residues. The germline V gene has CDR1 SGHVS and CDR2 FNYEAQ. The junction had 11 bases not matched to a gene; V was cut back by 5 bases and J by 1 base.